This TCR beta chain emerged from a study of OX40 agonist ivuxolimab in advanced cancers. Data came from immunoSEQ multiplex PCR; TCRdb stores just in-frame clones and leaves some out. The sample lists fewer than 200,000 clones; approximately 94% were seen once. Germline V gives CDR1 KGHSH, CDR2 LQKENI. There are 18 residues in the CDR3. The V and J ends lost 3 bases and 0 bases, in that order; junction bases with no gene match: 10. This clonotype was obtained from an adult with an advanced solid tumor such as melanoma, head and neck, liver or kidney cancer. The chain is built from TRBV18 and TRBJ2-7; TRBD2 matches at 11 bases. The sample was CD4+ or CD8+ T cells sorted from blood, taken in a trial of the OX40 agonist ivuxolimab. The CDR3 reads CASSPGTSGSMSSYEQYF. CDR3 nucleotides: TGTGCCAGCTCACCGGGGACTAGCGGCTCCATGAGCTCCTACGAGCAGTACTTC.